This T cell receptor beta chain was sequenced for a study of cytomegalovirus exposure and HLA in healthy donors. V was clipped by 7 bases and J by 2 bases, with 15 bases between them. Germline loops: CDR1 MNHEY, CDR2 SMNVEV (reference sequence). This CDR3 has 14 residues. Though nominally healthy at sampling, donors likely had unrecorded immune exposures. The PCR ran on 60 Vbeta and 13 Jbeta primers. Generated by immunoSEQ multiplex PCR, the TCRdb table keeps only in-frame clones and is missing some. Found here are 85,000 to 100,000 clones, roughly three quarters of them singletons; the top ten hold about 3.6%.

The material sequenced was PBMCs. This chain connects TRBV27 to TRBJ2-7, with D perhaps TRBD2 (7 bases). The TCR originated in a male donor in good health and CMV-seropositive. The CDR3 DNA sequence: TGTGCCAGCAAAGGGGGGGATCTCCCCTACGAGCAGTACTTC. It is translated as CASKGGDLPYEQYF.